A selection of T cell receptor beta chains follows, all from one sample in a study of cytomegalovirus exposure and HLA in healthy donors. The assay was immunoSEQ multiplex PCR, and TCRdb's table has in-frame clones only and misses some. The sample table sets out roughly 46,000 clones. The source material was PBMCs. The receptors derive from a woman aged 40 to 50 in good health and CMV-seronegative. Each CDR3 is given with its conserved first and last residue. D genes are given only for firm matches.

TRBV27,TRBJ1-2,NA,CASRTSTGTYGYTF,TGTGCCAGCAGAACATCCACAGGGACGTATGGCTACACCTTC
TRBV28,TRBJ1-1,TRBD1,CASPASGGGRNTEAFF,TGTGCCAGCCCAGCGTCAGGGGGCGGGCGGAACACTGAAGCTTTCTTT
TRBV7-9,TRBJ1-5,NA,CASSLDVGNQPQHF,TGTGCCAGCAGCTTAGATGTAGGCAATCAGCCCCAGCATTTT
TRBV7-6,TRBJ1-5,NA,CASSQGAGSNQPQHF,TGTGCCAGCAGCCAAGGGGCTGGAAGCAATCAGCCCCAGCATTTT
TRBV28,TRBJ2-7,NA,CASSSVPRERESSWWQYF,TGTGCCAGCAGTTCAGTTCCTCGGGAGAGGGAGAGCTCGTGGTGGCAGTACTTC
TRBV7-9,TRBJ2-7,TRBD2,CASSSRGGDYYEQYF,TGTGCCAGCAGCTCACGCGGCGGGGACTACTACGAGCAGTACTTC
TRBV19,TRBJ1-2,NA,CASSRGTGLYGYTF,TGTGCCAGTAGTAGGGGAACAGGGCTCTATGGCTACACCTTC
TRBV28,TRBJ1-1,TRBD1,CASSRGDRATEAFF,TGTGCCAGCAGTAGAGGGGACAGGGCGACTGAAGCTTTCTTT
TRBV6-1,TRBJ2-5,NA,CASDRDQETQYF,TGTGCCAGTGACCGGGACCAAGAGACCCAGTACTTC
TRBV11-2,TRBJ2-7,TRBD2,CASSSTKRGPYEQYF,TGTGCCAGCAGCTCTACCAAGCGGGGCCCATACGAGCAGTACTTC
TRBV10-2,TRBJ2-1,NA,CASNLGHGYNEQFF,TGCGCCAGCAACCTGGGACACGGGTACAATGAGCAGTTCTTC
TRBV25-1,TRBJ2-1,NA,CASSEVANEQFF,TGTGCCAGCAGTGAAGTAGCTAATGAGCAGTTCTTC
TRBV6-5,TRBJ2-2,NA,CASSTGVRGTGELFF,TGTGCCAGCAGTACGGGGGTTCGAGGCACCGGGGAGCTGTTTTTT
TRBV4-2,TRBJ2-1,NA,CASSQVPYSYNEQFF,TGTGCCAGCAGCCAAGTTCCGTACTCCTACAATGAGCAGTTCTTC
TRBV7-9,TRBJ1-2,NA,CASSPRTGRYGYTF,TGTGCCAGCAGCCCCCGGACCGGGAGATATGGCTACACCTTC
TRBV27,TRBJ1-2,NA,CASSLLGTSYGYTF,TGTGCCAGCAGTTTGCTCGGGACTTCGTATGGCTACACCTTC
TRBV29-1,TRBJ2-1,NA,CSVGWMGQEQFF,TGCAGCGTTGGGTGGATGGGTCAGGAACAGTTCTTC
TRBV19,TRBJ2-3,NA,CASSIGTHKTQYF,TGTGCCAGTAGTATTGGGACACACAAAACCCAGTATTTT
TRBV9,TRBJ2-1,TRBD2,CASSGGGGIPSDNEQFF,TGTGCCAGCAGCGGTGGGGGGGGGATCCCCTCCGACAATGAGCAGTTCTTC
TRBV27,TRBJ2-7,TRBD1,CASRDRVYEQYF,TGTGCCAGCCGGGACAGGGTCTACGAGCAGTACTTC
TRBV4-3,TRBJ2-5,TRBD1,CASSQDGDRRETQYF,TGCGCCAGCAGCCAAGATGGGGACAGGAGAGAGACCCAGTACTTC
TRBV6-5,TRBJ1-1,NA,CASSWGTKVFF,TGTGCCAGCAGTTGGGGGACAAAGGTTTTCTTT
TRBV11-2,TRBJ2-3,TRBD2,CASSLVGVAGVGTDTQYF,TGTGCCAGCAGCTTAGTAGGGGTTGCGGGAGTGGGCACAGATACGCAGTATTTT
TRBV4-3,TRBJ2-7,NA,CASSQGWTTSYEQYF,TGCGCCAGCAGCCAAGGGTGGACTACCTCCTACGAGCAGTACTTC
TRBV9,TRBJ2-2,TRBD1,CASSVGQGARTGELFF,TGTGCCAGCAGCGTAGGGCAGGGGGCGAGAACCGGGGAGCTGTTTTTT
TRBV7-9,TRBJ2-7,TRBD1,CASSSGQEKYEQYF,TGTGCCAGCAGCTCGGGACAGGAAAAGTACGAGCAGTACTTC
TRBV7-6,TRBJ2-7,TRBD1,CASSRTGSPYEQYF,TGTGCCAGCAGCCGGACAGGGTCCCCCTACGAGCAGTACTTC
TRBV6-1,TRBJ2-5,TRBD2,CASSGLAGNQETQYF,TGTGCCAGCAGTGGGCTAGCGGGGAACCAAGAGACCCAGTACTTC
TRBV12-1,TRBJ2-7,NA,CASSTPGQGWYEYF,TGTGCCAGCAGCACCCCGGGACAGGGCTGGTACGAGTACTTC
TRBV28,TRBJ1-2,TRBD1,CASSGGQGEYGYTF,TGTGCCAGCAGTGGGGGACAGGGAGAATATGGCTACACCTTC
TRBV20-1,TRBJ2-7,NA,CSAPLGAEQYF,TGCAGTGCTCCATTGGGGGCCGAGCAGTACTTC
TRBV7-2,TRBJ1-4,NA,CASSPARGQANEKLFF,TGTGCCAGCAGTCCCGCGCGGGGGCAGGCTAATGAAAAACTGTTTTTT
TRBV29-1,TRBJ2-7,TRBD2,CSVSGGGRSYEQYF,TGCAGCGTTAGCGGGGGCGGTAGGAGCTACGAGCAGTACTTC
TRBV7-9,TRBJ2-6,TRBD1,CASSLLQGQGLSGANVLTF,TGTGCCAGCAGCTTATTACAGGGACAGGGTCTCTCTGGGGCCAACGTCCTGACTTTC
TRBV29-1,TRBJ2-1,TRBD1,CSVGPGTGGGDEQFF,TGCAGCGTCGGCCCCGGGACAGGAGGGGGTGATGAGCAGTTCTTC
TRBV2,TRBJ1-5,NA,CASSEAPTPGGLQPQHF,TGTGCCAGCAGTGAAGCGCCTACACCCGGCGGGCTTCAGCCCCAGCATTTT
TRBV18,TRBJ1-5,TRBD1,CASSPSRATGAQPQHF,TGTGCCAGCTCACCGTCGCGGGCGACAGGGGCTCAGCCCCAGCATTTT
TRBV6-1,TRBJ1-1,NA,CASSWARRNTEAFF,TGTGCCAGCAGCTGGGCCAGAAGGAACACTGAAGCTTTCTTT
TRBV6-1,TRBJ1-1,NA,CASRGQSTMNTEAFF,TGTGCCAGCAGAGGACAGTCAACAATGAACACTGAAGCTTTCTTT
TRBV9,TRBJ2-1,TRBD2,CASSVIPGGENNEQFF,TGTGCCAGCAGCGTCATTCCGGGAGGCGAAAACAATGAGCAGTTCTTC